This record concerns one T cell receptor (beta chain) sequence. Antigen unknown. The data derive from a study of cytomegalovirus exposure and HLA in healthy donors. The PCR made use of 60 Vbeta and 13 Jbeta primers. Sequencing was performed with immunoSEQ multiplex PCR; in TCRdb, only in-frame clones are kept and a portion is missing. The data hold around 170,000 clones, with around 85% observed a single time. Overall study findings and caveats: Further analysis, carried out later, found HLA-associated TCR beta chains more clonally expanded than equally common other chains.

The receptor comes from a man in his fifties or sixties in good health and CMV-seronegative. What was sequenced was PBMCs.

CDR3 sequence: CASRPDSLYNSPLHF. Written as DNA, the CDR3 is TGTGCCAGCAGACCGGACAGCCTCTATAATTCACCCCTCCACTTT. This chain links TRBV7-2 with TRBJ1-6; D possibly corresponds to TRBD1 (6 bases). The CDR3 covers 15 residues. Germline V lookup: CDR1 SGHTA, CDR2 FQGNSA. The ends were cut back, 6 bases at V and 3 bases at J, with 12 bases in the middle.